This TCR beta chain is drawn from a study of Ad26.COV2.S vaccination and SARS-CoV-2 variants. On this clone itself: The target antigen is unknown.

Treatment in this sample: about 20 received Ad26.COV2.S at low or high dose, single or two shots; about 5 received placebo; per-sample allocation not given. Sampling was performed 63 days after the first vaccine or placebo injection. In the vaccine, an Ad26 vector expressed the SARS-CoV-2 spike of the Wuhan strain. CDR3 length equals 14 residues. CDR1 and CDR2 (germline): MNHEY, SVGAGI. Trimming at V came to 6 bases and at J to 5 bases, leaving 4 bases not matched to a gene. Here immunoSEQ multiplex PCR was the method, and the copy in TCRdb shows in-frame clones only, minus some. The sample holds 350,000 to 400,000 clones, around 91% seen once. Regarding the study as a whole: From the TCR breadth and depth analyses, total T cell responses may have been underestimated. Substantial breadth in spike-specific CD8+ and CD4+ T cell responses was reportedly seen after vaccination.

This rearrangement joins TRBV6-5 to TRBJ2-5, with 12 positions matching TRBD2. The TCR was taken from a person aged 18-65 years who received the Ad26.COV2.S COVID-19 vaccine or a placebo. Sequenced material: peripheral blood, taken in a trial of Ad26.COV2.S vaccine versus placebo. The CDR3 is CASRLAGGRETQYF. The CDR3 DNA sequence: TGTGCCAGCAGACTAGCGGGAGGCCGGGAGACCCAGTACTTC.